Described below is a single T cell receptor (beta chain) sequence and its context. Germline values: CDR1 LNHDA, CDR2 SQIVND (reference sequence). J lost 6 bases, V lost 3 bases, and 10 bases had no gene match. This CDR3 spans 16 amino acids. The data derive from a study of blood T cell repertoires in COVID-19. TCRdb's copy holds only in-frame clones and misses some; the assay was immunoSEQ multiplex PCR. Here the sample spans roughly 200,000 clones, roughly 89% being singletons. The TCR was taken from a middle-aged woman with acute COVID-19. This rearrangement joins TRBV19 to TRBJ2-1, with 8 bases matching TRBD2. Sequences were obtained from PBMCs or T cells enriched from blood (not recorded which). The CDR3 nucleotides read TGTGCCAGTAGTATTTGGGACGGGAGGGTTGGCAATGAGCAGTTCTTC. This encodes CASSIWDGRVGNEQFF.